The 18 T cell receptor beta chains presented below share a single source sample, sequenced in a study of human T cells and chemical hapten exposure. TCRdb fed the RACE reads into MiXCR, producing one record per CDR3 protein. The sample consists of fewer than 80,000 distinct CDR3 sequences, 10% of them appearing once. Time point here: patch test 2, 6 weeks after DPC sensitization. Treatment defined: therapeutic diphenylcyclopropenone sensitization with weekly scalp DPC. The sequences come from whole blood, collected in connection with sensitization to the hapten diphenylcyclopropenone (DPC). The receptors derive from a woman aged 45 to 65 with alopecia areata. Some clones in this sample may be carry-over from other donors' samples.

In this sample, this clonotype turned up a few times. CDR3 sequence reads: CSARDPQGSWNTEAFF. The CDR3 nucleotides are TGCAGTGCTAGAGATCCACAGGGATCTTGGAACACTGAAGCTTTCTTT. The chain recombines TRBV20-1 with TRBJ1-1; perhaps TRBD1 as D (6 bases). V was cut by 0 bases and J by 1 base, with 15 bases left in between. The CDR3 is 16 amino acids. CDR1 DFQATT and CDR2 SNEGSKA come from the germline V gene (reference sequence).

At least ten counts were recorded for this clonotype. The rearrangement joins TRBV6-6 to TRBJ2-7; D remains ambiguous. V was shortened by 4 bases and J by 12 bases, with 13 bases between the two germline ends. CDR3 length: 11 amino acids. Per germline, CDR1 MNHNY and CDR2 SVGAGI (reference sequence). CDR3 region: CASSFNIVWYF. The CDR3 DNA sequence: TGTGCCAGCAGTTTCAACATCGTCTGGTACTTC.

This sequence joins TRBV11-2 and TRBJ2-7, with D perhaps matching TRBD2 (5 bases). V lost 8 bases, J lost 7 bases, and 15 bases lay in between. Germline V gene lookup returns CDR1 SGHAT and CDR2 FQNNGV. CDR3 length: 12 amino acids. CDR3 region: CASRRWGEEQYF. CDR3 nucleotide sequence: TGTGCCAGCCGCCGGTGGGGAGAGGAGCAGTACTTC.

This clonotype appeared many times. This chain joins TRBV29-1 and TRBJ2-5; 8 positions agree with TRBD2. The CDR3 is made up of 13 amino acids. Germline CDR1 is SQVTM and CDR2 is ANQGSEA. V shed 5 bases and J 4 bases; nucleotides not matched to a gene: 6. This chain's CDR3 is CSVSGSRGETQYF. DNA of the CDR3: TGCAGCGTTAGCGGGAGTAGAGGAGAGACCCAGTACTTC.

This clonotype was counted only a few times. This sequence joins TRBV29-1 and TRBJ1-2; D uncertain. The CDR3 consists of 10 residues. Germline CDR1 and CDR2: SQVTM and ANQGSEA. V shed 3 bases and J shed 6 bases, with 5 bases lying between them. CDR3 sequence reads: CSVDRHGYTF. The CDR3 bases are TGCAGCGTTGATCGGCATGGCTACACCTTC.

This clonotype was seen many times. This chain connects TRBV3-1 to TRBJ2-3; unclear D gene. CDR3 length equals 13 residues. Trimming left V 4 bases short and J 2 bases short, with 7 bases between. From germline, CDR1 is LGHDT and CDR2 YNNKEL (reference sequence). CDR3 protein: CASSPTITDTQYF. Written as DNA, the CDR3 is TGTGCCAGCAGCCCGACGATCACAGATACGCAGTATTTT.

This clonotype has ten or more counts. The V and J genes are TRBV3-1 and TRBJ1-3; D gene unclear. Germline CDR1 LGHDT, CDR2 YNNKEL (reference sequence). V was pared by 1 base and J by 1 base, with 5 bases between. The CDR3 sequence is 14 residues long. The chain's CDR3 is CASSQVRSGNTIYF. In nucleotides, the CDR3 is TGTGCCAGCAGCCAAGTTCGGTCTGGAAACACCATATATTTT.

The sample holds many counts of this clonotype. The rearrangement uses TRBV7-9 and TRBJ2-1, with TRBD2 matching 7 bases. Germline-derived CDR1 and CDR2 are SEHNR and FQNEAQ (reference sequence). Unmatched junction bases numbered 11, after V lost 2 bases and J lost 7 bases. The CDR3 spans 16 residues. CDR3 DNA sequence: TGTGCCAGCAGCTTAATAGGCGGGAGTCAGAAGAATGAGCAGTTCTTC. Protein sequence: CASSLIGGSQKNEQFF.

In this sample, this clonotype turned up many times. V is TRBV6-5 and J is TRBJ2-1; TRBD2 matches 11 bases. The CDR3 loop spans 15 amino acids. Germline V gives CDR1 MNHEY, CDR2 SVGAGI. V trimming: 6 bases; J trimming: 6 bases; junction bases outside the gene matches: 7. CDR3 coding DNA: TGTGCCAGCAGCTATGGGACTAGCGGTACCAATGAGCAGTTCTTC. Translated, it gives CASSYGTSGTNEQFF.

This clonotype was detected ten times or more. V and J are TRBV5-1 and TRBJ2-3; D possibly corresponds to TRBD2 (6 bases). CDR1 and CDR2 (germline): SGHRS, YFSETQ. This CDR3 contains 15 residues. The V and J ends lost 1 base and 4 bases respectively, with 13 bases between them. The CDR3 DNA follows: TGCGCCAGCAGCTTGAGGTCGGGAGAAGCAGATACGCAGTATTTT. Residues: CASSLRSGEADTQYF.

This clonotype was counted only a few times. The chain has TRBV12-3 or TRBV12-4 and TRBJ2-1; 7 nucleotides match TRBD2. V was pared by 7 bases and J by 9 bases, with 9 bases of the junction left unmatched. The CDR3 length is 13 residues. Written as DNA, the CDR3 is TGTGCCAGCACTGGGGGAGGGAAATTTGAGCAGTTCTTC. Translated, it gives CASTGGGKFEQFF.

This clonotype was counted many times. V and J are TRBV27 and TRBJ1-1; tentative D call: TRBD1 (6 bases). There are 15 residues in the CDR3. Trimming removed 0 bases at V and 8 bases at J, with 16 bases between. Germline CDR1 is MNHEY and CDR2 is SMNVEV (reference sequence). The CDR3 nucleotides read TGTGCCAGCAGTTTATCGGTAGCAGGGGTAACCGAAGCTTTCTTT. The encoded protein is CASSLSVAGVTEAFF.

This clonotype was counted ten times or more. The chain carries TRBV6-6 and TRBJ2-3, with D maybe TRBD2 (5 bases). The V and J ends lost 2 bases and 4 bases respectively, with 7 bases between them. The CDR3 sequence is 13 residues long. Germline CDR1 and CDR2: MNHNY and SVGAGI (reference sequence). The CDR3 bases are TGTGCCAGCAGTTACCGGGAACCAGATACGCAGTATTTT. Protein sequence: CASSYREPDTQYF.

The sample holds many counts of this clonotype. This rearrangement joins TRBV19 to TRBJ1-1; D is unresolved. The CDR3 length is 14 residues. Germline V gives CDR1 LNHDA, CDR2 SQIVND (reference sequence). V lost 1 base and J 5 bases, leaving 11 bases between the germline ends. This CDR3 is CASSIVGVSTEAFF. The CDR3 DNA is TGTGCCAGTAGTATAGTAGGTGTATCTACTGAAGCTTTCTTT.

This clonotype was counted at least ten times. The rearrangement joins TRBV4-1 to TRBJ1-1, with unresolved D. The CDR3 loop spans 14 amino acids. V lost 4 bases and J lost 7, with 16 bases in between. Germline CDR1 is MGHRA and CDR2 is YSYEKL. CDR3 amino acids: CASSRSSDSGEAFF. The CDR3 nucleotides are TGCGCCAGCAGCCGGTCTTCCGACTCAGGTGAAGCTTTCTTT.

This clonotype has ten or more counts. The CDR3 sequence: CASSEPRGAYEQYF. The DNA for the CDR3 is TGTGCCAGCAGTGAACCGCGAGGGGCCTACGAGCAGTACTTC. This chain connects TRBV2 to TRBJ2-7; D might be TRBD1 or TRBD2, each matching 5 bases. V shed 2 bases and J shed 2 bases, with 10 bases lying between them. This CDR3 has 14 residues. CDR1 SNHLY and CDR2 FYNNEI come from the germline V gene.

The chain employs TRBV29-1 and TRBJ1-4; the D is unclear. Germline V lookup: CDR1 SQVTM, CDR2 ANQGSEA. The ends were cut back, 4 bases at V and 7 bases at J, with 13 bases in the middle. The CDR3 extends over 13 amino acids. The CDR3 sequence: CSVGVGVGEKLFF. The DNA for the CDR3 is TGCAGCGTTGGGGTCGGCGTGGGTGAAAAACTGTTTTTT. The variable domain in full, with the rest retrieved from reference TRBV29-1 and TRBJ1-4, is SAVISQKPSRDICQRGTSLTIQCQVDSQVTMMFWYRQQPGQSLTLIATANQGSEATYESGFVIDKFPISRPNLTFSTLTVSNMSPEDSSIYLCSVGVGVGEKLFFGSGTQLSVL.

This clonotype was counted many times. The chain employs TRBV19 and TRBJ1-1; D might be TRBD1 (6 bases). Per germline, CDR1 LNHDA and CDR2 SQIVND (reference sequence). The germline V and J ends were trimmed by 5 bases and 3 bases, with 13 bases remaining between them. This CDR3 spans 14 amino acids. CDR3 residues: CASSLRGVDTEAFF. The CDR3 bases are TGTGCCAGTAGTCTCAGGGGTGTGGACACTGAAGCTTTCTTT.